Given below is one T cell receptor (beta chain) in context. Its antigen remains unidentified. Looked up from germline, CDR1 is SGHTA and CDR2 is FQGNSA. The V and J ends lost 6 bases and 1 base, in that order; junction bases with no gene match: 5. This CDR3 has 15 amino acids. This sample was included in a study of a mutant IDH1 vaccine in newly diagnosed glioma. Study at large: Averaging approximately 40 years of age, treated patients were roughly 60% male and approximately 38% female.

Time point meaning: week 23, last vaccination. Every single dose of the vaccine, 300 ug of mutant IDH1 20-mer peptide, came with topical imiquimod. The method was immunoSEQ multiplex PCR; TCRdb's version includes in-frame clones alone and lacks a portion of them. This sample carries more than 55,000 clones, roughly 81% of them seen once, and the ten largest clones take over 7%. Overall study findings and caveats: With respect to changes in top peripheral T cell clonotypes, pseudoprogression seemed unrelated. Among patients, around 93% showed immune responses induced by the vaccine.

V usage is TRBV7-2 and J usage is TRBJ2-7; 11 bases match TRBD1. This clonotype was sampled from a woman between 40 and 50 years old with glioma. Some clones in this sample may be carry-over from other donors' samples. Here the sequenced sample was PBMCs, taken from a glioma patient whose treatment included an IDH1 peptide vaccine. The DNA of the CDR3 is TGTGCCAGCAGGCCCGGACAGGGGGCATCCTACGAGCAGTACTTC. Its protein is CASRPGQGASYEQYF.